This T cell receptor (beta chain) stems from a study of shared clonotypes between healthy human individuals. Findings and caveats of the study: Researchers sampled blood only, noting tissue repertoires likely differ.

Notes on this clone: Its specificity is unknown.

Trimming left V 2 bases short and J 7 bases short, with 14 bases between. The CDR3 consists of 15 residues. Germline V gene lookup returns CDR1 MNHNS and CDR2 SASEGT. Genomic DNA per cell subset filled all wells of several immunoSEQ plates. Data came from immunoSEQ multiplex PCR; TCRdb stores just in-frame clones and leaves some out. The table shows 450,000 to 500,000 clones, with approximately 79% occurring only once. The rearrangement links TRBV6-1 to TRBJ2-2; D tentatively reads TRBD1 or TRBD2 (5 bases each). The sequence was collected from a woman aged 40 to 55 in good health. Some clones in this sample may be carry-over from other donors' samples. The specimen was PBMCs. The CDR3 loop is CASSEWGTLRGELFF. CDR3 in DNA: TGTGCCAGCAGTGAATGGGGGACCCTCCGCGGGGAGCTGTTTTTT.